This passage covers 29 T cell receptor beta chains from one sample sequenced in a study of blood T cell repertoires in COVID-19. TCRdb's table, derived via immunoSEQ multiplex PCR, lists solely in-frame clones and lacks some. Of fewer than 400,000 clones in the sample, 89% were seen once. The specimen was PBMCs or T cells enriched from blood (not recorded which). These receptors originate from a woman under 40 who had recovered from COVID-19.

The CDR3 region is CASTQPRQEGAGELFF. The CDR3 DNA reads TGTGCCAGCACCCAGCCGAGGCAGGAGGGCGCCGGGGAGCTGTTTTTT. This rearrangement joins TRBV7-9 to TRBJ2-2; a possible D gene is TRBD2 (6 bases). V was pared by 7 bases and J by 6 bases, with 21 bases between. The germline V gene encodes CDR1 SEHNR and CDR2 FQNEAQ (reference sequence). The CDR3 is 16 amino acids. Full variable domain (missing parts from reference TRBV7-9 and TRBJ2-2): DTGVSQNPRHKITKRGQNVTFRCDPISEHNRLYWYRQTLGQGPEFLTYFQNEAQLEKSRLLSDRFSAERPKGSFSTLEIQRTEQGDSAMYLCASTQPRQEGAGELFFGEGSRLTVL.

The chain links TRBV5-1 to TRBJ2-7; TRBD2 matches 10 bases. The length of the CDR3 is 19 residues. With V trimmed by 5 bases and J by 5 bases, 22 bases remained unmatched. Germline CDR1 is SGHRS and CDR2 is YFSETQ. In nucleotides, the CDR3 is TGCGCCAGCAGTCCCCGGAGGGAAGCGGGAGGGCCCTCTCCGAACGAGCAGTACTTC. This sequence encodes CASSPRREAGGPSPNEQYF.

The rearrangement uses TRBV7-3 and TRBJ2-2; D is perhaps TRBD1 (5 bases). Trimming shortened V by 6 bases and J by 6 bases, and 20 bases separated the two germline ends. The germline gives CDR1 SGHTA, CDR2 FQGTGA. The CDR3 has 16 residues. The CDR3 here is CASSITVVGVPGELFF. Written as DNA, the CDR3 is TGTGCCAGCAGTATAACGGTCGTAGGGGTGCCCGGGGAGCTGTTTTTT.

V and J are TRBV7-9 and TRBJ2-7; no clear D gene. The germline gives CDR1 SEHNR, CDR2 FQNEAQ (reference sequence). The CDR3 runs to 13 residues. Trimming took 5 bases from V and 4 from J, leaving 12 bases between them. For the CDR3, the DNA is TGTGCCAGCAGCCCCACGCTGCAGTACGAGCAGTACTTC. Amino acid sequence: CASSPTLQYEQYF.

The V call is TRBV5-4, the J call TRBJ2-2; D ambiguous. Trimming pared 0 bases from V and 0 bases from J, leaving 9 bases between. The germline CDR1 and CDR2 sequences are SGHNT and YYREEE (reference sequence). CDR3 length: 16 residues. The CDR3 DNA follows: TGTGCCAGCAGCTTGGTTCTCGGTTCGAACACCGGGGAGCTGTTTTTT. Encoded protein: CASSLVLGSNTGELFF.

The sample holds a few counts of this clone. The chain combines TRBV25-1 with TRBJ1-4; D not resolved. V dropped 1 base and J dropped 8 bases, with 14 bases sitting between them. Per germline, CDR1 MGHDK and CDR2 SYGVNS. The CDR3 has 15 residues. CDR3 sequence reads: CASSESEDMREKLFF. DNA for the CDR3: TGTGCCAGCAGTGAATCGGAGGATATGCGAGAAAAACTGTTTTTT.

This chain links TRBV3-1 (or the pseudogene TRBV3-2) with TRBJ1-2; TRBD1 agrees at 7 bases. Looked up from germline, CDR1 is LGHDT and CDR2 is YNNKEL (reference sequence). V gave up 1 base and J gave up 4 bases; unmatched junction bases: 6. This CDR3 has 15 residues. In nucleotides, the CDR3 is TGTGCCAGCAGCCAAGGGAGCGACAGGGTCTATGGCTACACCTTC. Translating it yields CASSQGSDRVYGYTF.

J is TRBJ1-2 and V is TRBV6-1; no clear D gene. The CDR3 has 14 amino acids. The ends were cut back, 3 bases at V and 0 bases at J, with 8 bases in the middle. From germline, CDR1 is MNHNS and CDR2 SASEGT. The CDR3 bases are TGTGCCAGCAGTGAGGCATTCTCTAACTATGGCTACACCTTC. It translates to CASSEAFSNYGYTF.

CDR3 DNA: TGTGCCAGCAGTTACTCGAGAGCGGGAGAAAGCAATGAGCAGTTCTTC. Amino acid sequence: CASSYSRAGESNEQFF. The chain links TRBV6-6 to TRBJ2-1; 8 nucleotides align to TRBD2. CDR1 is MNHNY, CDR2 SVGAGI, per germline (reference sequence). The length of the CDR3 is 16 residues. Trimming cost V 0 bases and J 6 bases; bases outside gene matches: 7.

V usage is TRBV10-1 and J usage is TRBJ2-1; 8 bases agree with TRBD1. V lost 5 bases and J lost 5; bases outside the gene matches: 11. There are 16 residues in the CDR3. Germline V CDR1 and CDR2: WNHNN, SYGVQD (reference sequence). The CDR3 sequence is CASSRKTGEYNNEQFF. The CDR3 nucleotides are TGCGCCAGCAGTCGTAAGACAGGGGAGTACAACAATGAGCAGTTCTTC.

The rearrangement joins TRBV19 to TRBJ2-1, with D perhaps TRBD2 (6 bases). The CDR3 runs to 13 residues. The V and J ends lost 6 bases and 9 bases respectively, with 15 bases between them. In germline, CDR1 is LNHDA, CDR2 SQIVND (reference sequence). CDR3 residues: CASSPTSILEQFF. In DNA, the CDR3 is TGTGCCAGTAGCCCGACTAGTATCCTTGAGCAGTTCTTC.

This chain connects TRBV5-8 to TRBJ2-5; 7 bases are a match to TRBD1. The CDR3 totals 14 residues. J lost 5 bases, V lost 2 bases, and 6 bases had no gene match. The V gene's germline CDR1 is SGHTS and CDR2 YDEGEE. In DNA, the CDR3 is TGTGCCAGCAGCTTAGGACAGGTGGGCGAGACCCAGTACTTC. Protein product: CASSLGQVGETQYF.

This chain connects TRBV25-1 to TRBJ2-7; D call uncertain. The CDR3 contains 14 residues. CDR1 is MGHDK, CDR2 SYGVNS, per germline. V was shortened by 8 bases and J by 0 bases, with 14 bases between the two germline ends. The CDR3 coding sequence is TGTGCCAGCGCCGGTTGGGCAGACTCCTACGAGCAGTACTTC. This sequence encodes CASAGWADSYEQYF.

This chain uses TRBV5-6 with TRBJ2-5; 11 bases agree with TRBD2. V shed 4 bases, J shed 0 bases, and the junction held 5 bases outside the gene matches. Germline CDR1 reads SGHDT; CDR2 reads YYEEEE. The CDR3 length is 16 residues. In DNA, the CDR3 is TGTGCCAGCAGCGCCCTAGCGGGGGGTGACCAAGAGACCCAGTACTTC. Translating gives CASSALAGGDQETQYF.

V is TRBV19 and J is TRBJ2-1; 7 nucleotides match TRBD1. CDR1 and CDR2 (germline): LNHDA, SQIVND (reference sequence). The CDR3 has 15 amino acids. Germline trimming cut 9 bases from V and 8 bases from J; bases unmatched to any gene: 16. The CDR3: CASTDRLRGGHEQFF. The CDR3 DNA follows: TGTGCCAGCACGGACAGGCTGAGGGGTGGGCATGAGCAGTTCTTC.

The V call is TRBV19, the J call TRBJ1-1; D possibly corresponds to TRBD1 (5 bases). Trimming left V 5 bases short and J 3 bases short, with 16 bases between. Germline V gene lookup returns CDR1 LNHDA and CDR2 SQIVND (reference sequence). The CDR3 has 15 residues. CDR3: CASSRRGGVDTEAFF. CDR3 coding DNA: TGTGCCAGTAGTCGGAGGGGCGGTGTCGACACTGAAGCTTTCTTT.

V is TRBV4-2 and J is TRBJ1-2; the D gene is possibly TRBD1 (6 bases). Germline assignment: CDR1 LGHNA and CDR2 YNFKEQ. The CDR3 runs 14 residues. V shed 0 bases and J shed 7 bases, with 12 bases lying between them. CDR3 sequence reads: CASSQDVGGVGYTF. The CDR3 DNA follows: TGTGCCAGCAGCCAAGATGTAGGGGGAGTTGGCTACACCTTC.

The chain uses TRBV19 and TRBJ1-4; D uncertain. V was clipped by 7 bases and J by 6 bases, with 6 bases between them. The germline V gene has CDR1 LNHDA and CDR2 SQIVND (reference sequence). The CDR3 covers 11 residues. The CDR3 here is CASNQDEKLFF. The CDR3 DNA follows: TGTGCCAGTAATCAGGATGAAAAACTGTTTTTT.

The chain links TRBV24-1 to TRBJ1-3, with D uncertain. Germline values: CDR1 KGHDR, CDR2 SFDVKD. The CDR3 runs to 13 residues. Trimming removed 3 bases at V and 4 bases at J, with 6 bases between. CDR3 in amino acids: CATSDPQGNTIYF. The CDR3 nucleotides read TGTGCCACCAGTGATCCACAGGGAAACACCATATATTTT.

This clone was found a few times. This chain links TRBV20-1 with TRBJ2-1, with TRBD2 matching 9 bases. Unmatched junction bases numbered 8, after V lost 3 bases and J lost 8 bases. Germline assignment: CDR1 DFQATT and CDR2 SNEGSKA (reference sequence). CDR3 length: 14 residues. CDR3 coding DNA: TGCAGTGCTAGTATAGCGGGAGTCTTGGATGAGCAGTTCTTC. This gives the protein CSASIAGVLDEQFF.

The V gene is TRBV7-9, the J gene TRBJ2-1; 11 positions match TRBD2. The ends lost 0 bases at V and 0 bases at J; junction bases unmatched: 1. The CDR3 runs 17 residues. Per the germline V gene, CDR1 is SEHNR and CDR2 is FQNEAQ (reference sequence). The CDR3 nucleotides are TGTGCCAGCAGCTTAGCTAGCGGGGGGGCCTCCTACAATGAGCAGTTCTTC. It specifies CASSLASGGASYNEQFF. Drawing the rest from reference TRBV7-9 and TRBJ2-1, the complete variable domain is DTGVSQNPRHKITKRGQNVTFRCDPISEHNRLYWYRQTLGQGPEFLTYFQNEAQLEKSRLLSDRFSAERPKGSFSTLEIQRTEQGDSAMYLCASSLASGGASYNEQFFGPGTRLTVL.

This clone showed up just once. The gene calls are TRBV9 and TRBJ1-6, with TRBD1 as a possible D gene (6 bases). V lost 4 bases, J lost 13 bases, and 15 bases lay in between. This CDR3 is built from 13 residues. The germline V gene encodes CDR1 SGDLS and CDR2 YYNGEE. CDR3 DNA sequence: TGTGCCAGCAGCCCGGACAGTACGCGGCCCCTCCACTTT. Amino acid sequence: CASSPDSTRPLHF.

This sequence joins TRBV5-1 and TRBJ1-5; D remains unclear. Trimming pared 4 bases from V and 3 bases from J, leaving 8 bases between. The CDR3 is made up of 13 amino acids. Germline V gene data show CDR1 as SGHRS and CDR2 as YFSETQ. In nucleotides, the CDR3 is TGCGCCAGCAGCATAACTACCAATCAGCCCCAGCATTTT. Its translation is CASSITTNQPQHF.

This chain joins TRBV7-2 and TRBJ2-7, with TRBD1 identical over 7 bases. V lost 5 bases and J lost 0; bases outside the gene matches: 4. The length of the CDR3 is 14 residues. The V gene's germline CDR1 is SGHTA and CDR2 FQGNSA. In DNA form, the CDR3 reads TGTGCCAGCAGCCCCGACAGGGCCTCCTACGAGCAGTACTTC. As protein: CASSPDRASYEQYF.

The chain links TRBV7-9 to TRBJ1-1; 10 bases align to TRBD1. The CDR3 loop spans 16 amino acids. Germline V gene sequence: CDR1 SEHNR, CDR2 FQNEAQ (reference sequence). The junction had 9 bases not matched to a gene; V was cut back by 3 bases and J by 5 bases. The CDR3 region is CASSFTDRGRRTEAFF. As DNA, the CDR3 is TGTGCCAGCAGCTTTACCGACAGGGGGCGTCGGACTGAAGCTTTCTTT.

The chain joins TRBV27 to TRBJ1-2; D not certain. The CDR3 is 13 amino acids. Trimming took off 2 bases at V and 8 bases at J, with 12 bases between the two ends. Germline CDR1 reads MNHEY; CDR2 reads SMNVEV (reference sequence). The CDR3 spells CASSLEGLGGYTF. The CDR3 coding sequence is TGTGCCAGCAGTTTAGAGGGCCTGGGAGGCTACACCTTC.

The rearrangement joins TRBV11-2 to TRBJ2-7, with 7 bases fitting TRBD2. The CDR3 length is 15 residues. CDR1 is SGHAT, CDR2 FQNNGV, per germline. Unmatched junction bases numbered 6, after V lost 1 base and J lost 3 bases. The CDR3 loop reads CASSLVRLAGYEQYF. The CDR3 DNA reads TGTGCCAGCAGCTTAGTCCGACTAGCTGGCTACGAGCAGTACTTC.

This CDR3 reads CASSPFSGSTGELFF. The CDR3 region has the DNA TGCGCCAGCAGCCCGTTTAGCGGGAGTACCGGGGAGCTGTTTTTT. V gene TRBV5-1 combines with J gene TRBJ2-2; 9 bases are a match to TRBD2. CDR1 is SGHRS and CDR2 is YFSETQ in the germline V gene. The CDR3 has 15 residues. After removal of 4 bases from V and 5 bases from J, the junction contained 6 bases not matched to a gene.

The V gene is TRBV27, the J gene TRBJ2-1; 10 nucleotides agree with TRBD1. CDR3 length: 15 residues. Germline V lookup: CDR1 MNHEY, CDR2 SMNVEV (reference sequence). Germline trimming cut 8 bases from V and 7 bases from J; bases unmatched to any gene: 11. CDR3 nucleotide sequence: TGTGCCAGCCGACAGGGGGCTACCACTTGGAATGAGCAGTTCTTC. This gives the protein CASRQGATTWNEQFF.